The present entry profiles one TCR beta chain with its context. Its cognate antigen is unknown. These data are taken from a study of shared clonotypes between healthy human individuals. This CDR3 spans 12 amino acids. The V and J ends lost 7 bases and 1 base respectively, with 10 bases between them. From germline, CDR1 is SQVTM and CDR2 ANQGSEA. Per sorted-subset replicate PCR, input was approximately 0.2 ug DNA, representing 30,000 or so T cell genomes. Sequenced by immunoSEQ multiplex PCR; TCRdb stores in-frame clones only, minus some. This sample has approximately 640,000 clones, with less than 80% found just once. Study observations and caveats: Clonotype sharing across a few donors was observed for 4% to 5.5% of naive CD4 clonotypes.

The rearrangement joins TRBV29-1 to TRBJ1-1, with no clear D. The clonotype originates from a woman aged 30 to 39 in good health. Sequencing input: memory CD4+ T cells sorted from blood. Regarding subset: CD45RA-negative fraction. This CDR3 reads CSGALRNTEAFF. CDR3 sequence (DNA): TGCAGCGGGGCCTTGAGGAACACTGAAGCTTTCTTT.